This T cell receptor beta chain stems from a study of monozygotic twins with inflammatory bowel disease. The germline V gene encodes CDR1 DFQATT and CDR2 SNEGSKA (reference sequence). The CDR3 is made up of 12 amino acids. In preparing each TCR library, 3,500 to 4,500 ng of total RNA was used. TCRalpha along with TCRbeta cDNA was subjected to two nested PCRs lasting about 15 and 9 cycles. From the 5' RACE reads, TCRdb lists one entry per CDR3 protein and no DNA. The sample is made up of just over 300,000 distinct CDR3 sequences, and the top ten hold 5% to 6% of it. Sequenced: blood. The TCR sequence derives from a human donor with ulcerative colitis or Crohn's disease, or a healthy co-twin of an affected twin (not recorded which). The V gene is TRBV20-1, the J gene TRBJ2-1. CDR3 sequence: CSASTDNNEQFF.